This TCR beta chain was recovered during a study of cytomegalovirus exposure and HLA in healthy donors. Overall study findings and caveats: In a later analysis, about 17,000 TCR beta sequences were associated with HLA alleles at 0.05 false discovery rate.

Comment on this clone: Its antigen is currently unknown.

The V gene lost 0 bases and the J gene lost 7 bases, with 10 bases spanning the gap. The germline gives CDR1 LGHNA, CDR2 YSLEER. The length of the CDR3 is 14 residues. PCR used 60 Vbeta primers and 13 Jbeta primers. Some clones are missing from TCRdb's copy, which holds only in-frame ones; the method was immunoSEQ multiplex PCR. The sample shows about 210,000 clones, about 83% of them seen only once. The sequence derives from a woman in her fifties or sixties in good health and CMV-seropositive. The specimen was PBMCs. The chain is built from TRBV4-3 and TRBJ2-1, with D maybe TRBD2 (5 bases). CDR3 region: CASSQEFSGNEQFF. The CDR3 nucleotides read TGCGCCAGCAGCCAAGAATTTTCGGGGAATGAGCAGTTCTTC.